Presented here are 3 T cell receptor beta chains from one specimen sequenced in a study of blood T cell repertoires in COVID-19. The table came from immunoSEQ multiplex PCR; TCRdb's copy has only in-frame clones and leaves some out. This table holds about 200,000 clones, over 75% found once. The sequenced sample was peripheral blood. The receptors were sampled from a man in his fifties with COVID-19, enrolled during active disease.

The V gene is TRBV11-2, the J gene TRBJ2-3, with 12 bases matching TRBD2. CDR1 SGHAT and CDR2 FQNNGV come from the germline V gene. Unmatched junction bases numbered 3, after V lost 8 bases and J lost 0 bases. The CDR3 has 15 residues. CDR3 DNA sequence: TGTGCCAGCTCGGGACTAGCGGGTAGCACAGATACGCAGTATTTT. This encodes CASSGLAGSTDTQYF.

The CDR3 spells CASASGGASTDTQYF. CDR3 sequence (DNA): TGTGCCAGCGCATCCGGGGGTGCTAGCACAGATACGCAGTATTTT. The rearrangement uses TRBV3-1 (or the pseudogene TRBV3-2) and TRBJ2-3, with a tentative D call TRBD2 (6 bases). The germline V and J ends were trimmed by 8 bases and 0 bases, with 15 bases remaining between them. Per the germline V gene, CDR1 is LGHDT and CDR2 is YNNKEL (reference sequence). The CDR3 extends over 15 amino acids.

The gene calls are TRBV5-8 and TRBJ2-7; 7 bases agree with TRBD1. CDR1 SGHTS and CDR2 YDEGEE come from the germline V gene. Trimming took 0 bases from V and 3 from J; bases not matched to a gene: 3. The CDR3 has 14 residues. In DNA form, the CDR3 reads TGTGCCAGCAGCTTGGGGTCAGGGGGCTACGAGCAGTACTTC. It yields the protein CASSLGSGGYEQYF.